The T cell receptor (beta chain) described here comes from a study of T cells in localized non-small cell lung cancer. Study findings and constraints: Adjacent uninvolved lung had the highest clonality, suggesting focused antigen responses.

The assay was immunoSEQ multiplex PCR, and TCRdb's table has in-frame clones only and misses some. The table lists approximately 76,000 clones, around 84% of them singletons. Comment on this clone: As yet, its antigen is unknown.

V was cut by 0 bases and J by 0 bases, with 7 bases left in between. Germline V gives CDR1 SGDLS, CDR2 YYNGEE. The CDR3 consists of 15 residues. The source of this sequence is a female donor at least 60 years old with stage I lung adenocarcinoma. The chain recombines TRBV9 with TRBJ1-5; D remains unclear. The sequenced sample was peripheral blood, obtained before any cancer treatment. CDR3 in amino acids: CASSVGPNSNQPQHF. CDR3 nucleotides: TGTGCCAGCAGCGTAGGACCAAATAGCAATCAGCCCCAGCATTTT. Together with reference TRBV9 and TRBJ1-5, the CDR3 gives the full variable domain: DSGVTQTPKHLITATGQRVTLRCSPRSGDLSVYWYQQSLDQGLQFLIQYYNGEERAKGNILERFSAQQFPDLHSELNLSSLELGDSALYFCASSVGPNSNQPQHFGDGTRLSIL.